This TCR beta chain appears in the sequencing data of a study of cytomegalovirus exposure and HLA in healthy donors. The study's findings and limits: HLA-A and HLA-B allele assignments for most subjects were reportedly predicted accurately using TCR beta sequences.

The germline V gene has CDR1 SGHAT and CDR2 FQNNGV. The CDR3 spans 14 residues. V was trimmed by 5 bases and J by 6 bases, leaving 14 bases between them. As to this clone: As yet, its antigen is unknown.

With 60 Vbeta and 13 Jbeta primers, the PCR was carried out. In the original processing: An analysis performed later counted around 80 million unique TCR beta chains (roughly 11 million of them shared). Assay used: immunoSEQ multiplex PCR; TCRdb lists only in-frame clones, some missing. The D gene and trimming were derived from the DNA, and the V and J assignments and clone size from that table. The sample contains about 150,000 clones, less than 80% of which appear only once. This clonotype was obtained from a man between 45 and 60 years old in good health and CMV-seropositive. V usage is TRBV11-2 and J usage is TRBJ1-3; tentative D call: TRBD1 (5 bases). Sequencing used PBMCs. This chain's CDR3 is CASSPRAGINTIYF. The CDR3 nucleotides read TGTGCCAGCAGCCCCCGGGCAGGGATAAACACCATATATTTT.